Detailed here is one T cell receptor beta chain. Its antigen is unknown. No much larger clone is present one base from it, and per-base qualities are unavailable. Receptor amplification or capture employed the immunoSEQ multiplex PCR assay. The hsTCRB Kit was used according to the manufacturer's protocol to amplify rearranged TCR beta chain sequences. TCRB libraries were sequenced on an Illumina MiSeq. The paper's data handling went like this. The kit vendor's proprietary platform handled demultiplexing, trimming and gene mapping. In its TCRdb copy, this immuneACCESS table keeps in-frame sequences only and misses some clones. Where compared with another copy, unresolved V genes explain less than half of these, and the others have no known cause. The DNA gave D and trimming, while V, J and clone size come from that table. In all, the sample holds over 80,000 clones, and roughly 90% of those were seen once. The ten largest clones represent 0.5% to 0.6% of the sample.

The intended sense of this specimen's time point label: baseline, week 1 (first vaccination visit). The treatment or condition label of this sample denotes: pre-vaccination baseline after standard-of-care therapy. Donors had newly diagnosed WHO grade 3 or 4 IDH1-mutant astrocytomas with loss of nuclear ATRX. The samples were drawn from NOA16, a multicentre, single-arm, open-label phase I trial in Germany that tested a mutant IDH1 peptide vaccine in humans for the first time. For immunogenicity testing, the blood drawn at visit V03 was used as the baseline sample. The DNeasy Blood and Tissue Kit was used to extract genomic DNA from EDTA blood for TCRB sequencing. This sample is drawn from a study of a mutant IDH1 vaccine in newly diagnosed glioma (dated by TCRdb to the early 2020s). At the level of the whole study: Of the 32 patients who were treated, about 62% were male and around 40% were female, and the mean age was around 41 years. Before enrollment, patients had received standard therapy of radiotherapy alone, temozolomide alone, or radiochemotherapy with temozolomide; most received the combination. Peripheral blood samples were drawn at six visits, namely V03 (baseline), V05, V07, V10, V12 and V13. Longitudinal TCRB deep sequencing was performed for approximately 24 treated patients wherever samples were available for exploratory analyses. What the work shows at the level of the full study, not this receptor alone: The authors noted that analyses of patient blood samples could not be reproduced because of sample limitations. PBMC samples for TCRB deep sequencing were selected based on availability. Vaccine-induced immune responses across multiple MHC alleles were detected in over 85% of patients. No apparent relationship was observed between pseudoprogression and alterations in the top peripheral T cell clonotypes detected by TCRB sequencing.

V loses 1 base of germline sequence and J loses 4 bases, and the interval between the two ends is 9 bases. Via the germline V gene, CDR1 is SGHDT and CDR2 YYEEEE. The CDR3 sequence holds 13 residues, the cysteine and phenylalanine included. Only the CDR3 DNA stays, 39 bases, in frame from base 1. The sample consisted of PBMCs, taken from a glioma patient treated with radiotherapy, temozolomide or both. The clonotype comes from a woman aged 50 to 65 with glioma. This chain joins TRBV5-6 to TRBJ2-7, with the D gene call left open. In nucleotides, the sequence is TGTGCCAGCAGCTTGACCCCAGATTACGAGCAGTACTTC. This gives the protein CASSLTPDYEQYF.